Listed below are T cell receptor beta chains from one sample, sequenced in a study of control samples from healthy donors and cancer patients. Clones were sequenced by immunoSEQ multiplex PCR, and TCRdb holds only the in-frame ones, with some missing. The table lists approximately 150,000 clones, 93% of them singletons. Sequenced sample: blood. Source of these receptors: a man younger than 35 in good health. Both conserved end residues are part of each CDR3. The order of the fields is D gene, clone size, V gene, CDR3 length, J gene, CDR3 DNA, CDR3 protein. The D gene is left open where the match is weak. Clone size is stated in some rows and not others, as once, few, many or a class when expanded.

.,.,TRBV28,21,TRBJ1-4,TGTGCCAGCAGCCCGAGAGTGCCCTTATTCTACTACCACCCCGGGAGTGAAAAACTGTTTTTT,CASSPRVPLFYYHPGSEKLFF
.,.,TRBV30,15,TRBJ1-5,TGTGCCTGGAGTCGGGCAGGGGAGCGCAATCAGCCCCAGCATTTT,CAWSRAGERNQPQHF
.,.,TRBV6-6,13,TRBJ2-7,TGTGCCAGCAGTGGCGGGACTCCCCGCGAGCAGTACTTC,CASSGGTPREQYF
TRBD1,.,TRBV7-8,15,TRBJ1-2,TGTGCCAGCAGCTTAGCACAGGGGAACCCTCATGGCTACACCTTC,CASSLAQGNPHGYTF
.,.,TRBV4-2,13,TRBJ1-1,TGTGCCAGCAGCCAGGGGATCCGGTTTGAAGCTTTCTTT,CASSQGIRFEAFF
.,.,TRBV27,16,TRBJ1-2,TGTGCCAGCAGTCTCTTATCTCGTCGAGGGGGTGATGGCTACACCTTC,CASSLLSRRGGDGYTF
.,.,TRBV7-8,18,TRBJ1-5,TGTGCCAGCAGCAAAAATCAGGAAAAAGGGGGTTTCAATCAGCCCCAGCATTTT,CASSKNQEKGGFNQPQHF
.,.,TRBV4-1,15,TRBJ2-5,TGCGCCAGCGGACCCTCGGCGGGCAGGCCAGAGACCCAGTACTTC,CASGPSAGRPETQYF
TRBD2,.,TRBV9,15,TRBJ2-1,TGTGCCAGCAGCCTCCGGGGGGGTTCCTACAATGAGCAGTTCTTC,CASSLRGGSYNEQFF
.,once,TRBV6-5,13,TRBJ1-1,TGTGCCAGCAGACCAGGGATTGGAACTGAAGCTTTCTTT,CASRPGIGTEAFF
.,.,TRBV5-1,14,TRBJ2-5,TGCGCCAGCAGCTTGATACCGGGTGAGGAGACCCAGTACTTC,CASSLIPGEETQYF
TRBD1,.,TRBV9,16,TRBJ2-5,TGTGCCAGCAGCGTAGGAGTGGGGACAGGGGTAGAGACCCAGTACTTC,CASSVGVGTGVETQYF
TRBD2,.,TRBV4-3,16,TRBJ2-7,TGCGCCAGCAGCCAAGTGACTAGCGGAGGCTCCTACGAGCAGTACTTC,CASSQVTSGGSYEQYF